One sample yielded the 17 T cell receptor beta chains listed below, sequenced in a study of OX40 agonist ivuxolimab in advanced cancers. Some clones are missing from TCRdb's copy, which holds only in-frame ones; the method was immunoSEQ multiplex PCR. The repertoire has tens of thousands of clones, roughly 91% of them found once; the top ten carry roughly 2.6%. Sequencing was performed on CD4+ or CD8+ T cells sorted from blood, taken in a trial of the OX40 agonist ivuxolimab. Receptors originate from an adult with an advanced solid tumor such as melanoma, head and neck, liver or kidney cancer.

V is TRBV5-1 and J is TRBJ2-7; tentatively, D is TRBD2 (5 bases). The CDR3 totals 16 residues. Germline V gene lookup returns CDR1 SGHRS and CDR2 YFSETQ. V lost 5 bases, J lost 1 base, and 19 bases lay in between. The CDR3 reads CASSFGSSGPSYEQYF. The CDR3 DNA reads TGCGCCAGCAGTTTCGGGTCCAGCGGACCTTCCTACGAGCAGTACTTC.

The V and J genes are TRBV19 and TRBJ1-3; a weak D match, TRBD1 (5 bases). Germline V CDR1 and CDR2: LNHDA, SQIVND (reference sequence). This CDR3 has 12 amino acids. V was cut by 6 bases and J by 3 bases, with 6 bases left in between. CDR3 amino acids: CASRDSGNTIYF. Written as DNA, the CDR3 is TGTGCCAGTAGAGACAGTGGAAACACCATATATTTT.

The chain employs TRBV18 and TRBJ2-5; D is possibly TRBD1 (5 bases). The CDR3 runs to 13 residues. V was shortened by 0 bases and J by 8 bases, with 10 bases between the two germline ends. CDR1 is KGHSH, CDR2 LQKENI, per germline. The CDR3 spells CASSPPLRETQYF. Written as DNA, the CDR3 is TGTGCCAGCTCACCACCTCTCAGGGAAACCCAGTACTTC.

The sample holds one count of this clone. The CDR3 region is CATAWGAYAGYTF. The CDR3 bases are TGTGCCACCGCCTGGGGGGCCTACGCGGGCTACACCTTC. The rearrangement joins TRBV28 to TRBJ1-2, with a tentative D call TRBD1 (6 bases). V lost 10 bases to trimming and J lost 8 bases, with 20 bases between them. The CDR3 is 13 amino acids. CDR1 is MDHEN, CDR2 SYDVKM, per germline.

The chain is built from TRBV30 and TRBJ2-5; D possibly corresponds to TRBD2 (6 bases). CDR3 size: 11 residues. Trimming took off 2 bases at V and 7 bases at J, with 8 bases between the two ends. Per germline, CDR1 GTSNPN and CDR2 SVGIG (reference sequence). The CDR3 spells CAWSTGGTQYF. CDR3 bases: TGTGCCTGGAGTACCGGGGGGACCCAGTACTTC. Full variable domain (missing parts from reference TRBV30 and TRBJ2-5): SQTIHQWPATLVQPVGSPLSLECTVEGTSNPNLYWYRQAAGRGLQLLFYSVGIGQISSEVPQNLSASRPQDRQFILSSKKLLLSDSGFYLCAWSTGGTQYFGPGTRLLVL.

CDR3 sequence reads: CASSTGQGSVIGGQYF. The CDR3 DNA reads as TGTGCCAGCAGTACCGGACAAGGGAGCGTAATTGGTGGGCAGTACTTC. The chain combines TRBV5-4 with TRBJ2-7; D might be TRBD1 or TRBD2, each matching 5 bases. The CDR3 runs 16 residues. Trimming took 5 bases from V and 9 from J, leaving 27 bases between them. CDR1 is SGHNT, CDR2 YYREEE, per germline (reference sequence).

The V and J genes are TRBV29-1 and TRBJ2-5; the D gene is possibly TRBD2 (6 bases). The V gene's germline CDR1 is SQVTM and CDR2 ANQGSEA. Trimming removed 8 bases from V and 5 bases from J, with 9 bases in between. The CDR3 runs 10 residues. The CDR3, as DNA: TGCAGCTTCCGGGGGGAGACCCAGTACTTC. This sequence encodes CSFRGETQYF.

The chain carries TRBV27 and TRBJ2-5, with TRBD1 as a possible D gene (6 bases). V lost 5 bases, J lost 7 bases, and 11 bases lay in between. The CDR3 runs 12 residues. Germline V lookup: CDR1 MNHEY, CDR2 SMNVEV (reference sequence). Here the CDR3 DNA reads TGTGCCAGCAGTGGGCTGGGGGCGACCCAGTACTTC. It is translated as CASSGLGATQYF.

This clone has only a few counts. This chain links TRBV5-1 with TRBJ1-5, with 9 bases lining up with TRBD1. CDR1 is SGHRS, CDR2 YFSETQ, per germline. The CDR3 has 15 residues. The V gene end was trimmed by 3 bases and the J gene end by 5 bases; junction bases not matched to a gene: 6. The chain's CDR3 is CASSSGTGNHQPQHF. For the CDR3, the DNA is TGCGCCAGCAGCTCCGGGACAGGGAATCATCAGCCCCAGCATTTT.

This clone has a single count. The chain's CDR3 is CASSGTSGGSEQFF. The CDR3 bases are TGTGCCAGCAGCGGGACTAGCGGGGGGTCTGAGCAGTTCTTC. This chain links TRBV6-4 with TRBJ2-1; 15 positions agree with TRBD2. Trimming at V came to 6 bases and at J to 9 bases, leaving 3 bases not matched to a gene. Germline CDR1 and CDR2: MRHNA and SNTAGT. The CDR3 contains 14 residues.

V is TRBV11-2 and J is TRBJ2-3; D is unresolved. Germline lookup yields CDR1 SGHAT and CDR2 FQNNGV. Trimming removed 1 base from V and 4 bases from J, with 12 bases in between. The CDR3 is 15 amino acids. CDR3 sequence: CASSLGGSQPDTQYF. CDR3 nucleotides: TGTGCCAGCAGCTTAGGCGGCTCCCAGCCAGATACGCAGTATTTT. Looking up the rest from reference TRBV11-2 and TRBJ2-3 gives the full variable domain: EAGVAQSPRYKIIEKRQSVAFWCNPISGHATLYWYQQILGQGPKLLIQFQNNGVVDDSQLPKDRFSAERLKGVDSTLKIQPAKLEDSAVYLCASSLGGSQPDTQYFGPGTRLTVL.

The chain links TRBV7-2 to TRBJ2-1, with TRBD2 matching 11 bases. The CDR3 spans 15 residues. Germline loops: CDR1 SGHTA, CDR2 FQGNSA. The ends lost 6 bases at V and 3 bases at J; junction bases unmatched: 4. This CDR3 is CASRYGLAGYNEQFF. The DNA of the CDR3 is TGTGCCAGCAGATATGGACTAGCGGGCTACAATGAGCAGTTCTTC.

Here the CDR3 reads CASSFQREPPRDTQYF. CDR3 nucleotides: TGTGCCAGCAGCTTCCAGCGGGAACCTCCCCGGGATACGCAGTATTTT. The rearrangement joins TRBV7-9 to TRBJ2-3; 7 nucleotides match TRBD2. This CDR3 contains 16 residues. V gave up 3 bases and J gave up 6 bases; unmatched junction bases: 12. Germline loops: CDR1 SEHNR, CDR2 FQNEAQ (reference sequence).

The chain employs TRBV5-4 and TRBJ2-1; D not resolved. The CDR3 runs to 13 residues. Germline V gene data show CDR1 as SGHNT and CDR2 as YYREEE (reference sequence). The germline V and J ends were trimmed by 1 base and 5 bases, with 7 bases remaining between them. CDR3 coding DNA: TGTGCCAGCAGCTTGATAATTAACAATGAGCAGTTCTTC. Residues: CASSLIINNEQFF.

In this sample, this clone turned up a few times. The chain links TRBV5-1 to TRBJ1-1; TRBD1 aligns across 7 bases. V dropped 3 bases and J dropped 0; count of bases not matched to a gene: 2. Germline values: CDR1 SGHRS, CDR2 YFSETQ. CDR3 length equals 14 residues. The CDR3 protein is CASSSGQMNTEAFF. CDR3 in DNA: TGCGCCAGCAGCTCGGGACAGATGAACACTGAAGCTTTCTTT.

CDR3 sequence (DNA): TGTGCCAGCAGCCGGGACCTCGAAGAGCAGTACTTC. As protein: CASSRDLEEQYF. The rearrangement uses TRBV5-5 and TRBJ2-7; D tentatively fits TRBD1 or TRBD2 (5 bases each). The CDR3 loop spans 12 amino acids. Germline-derived CDR1 and CDR2 are SGHKS and YYEKEE (reference sequence). The V and J ends lost 4 bases and 7 bases respectively, with 12 bases between them.

The rearrangement joins TRBV5-4 to TRBJ1-5; D might be TRBD1 (6 bases). Germline CDR1 reads SGHNT; CDR2 reads YYREEE (reference sequence). CDR3 length: 14 residues. V was clipped by 4 bases and J by 7 bases, with 15 bases between them. The CDR3 DNA reads TGTGCCAGCAGCCGCGGACAGTCGCGCCAGCCCCAGCATTTT. It is translated as CASSRGQSRQPQHF.